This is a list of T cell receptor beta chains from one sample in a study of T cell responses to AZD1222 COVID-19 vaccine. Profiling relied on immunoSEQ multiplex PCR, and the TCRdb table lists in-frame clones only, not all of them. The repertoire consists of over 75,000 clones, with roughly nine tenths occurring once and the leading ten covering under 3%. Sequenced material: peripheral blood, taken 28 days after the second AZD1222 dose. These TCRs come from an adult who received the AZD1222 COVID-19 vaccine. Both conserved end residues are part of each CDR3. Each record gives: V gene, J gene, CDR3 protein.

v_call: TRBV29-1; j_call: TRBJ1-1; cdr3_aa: CSVGTDLNTEAFF
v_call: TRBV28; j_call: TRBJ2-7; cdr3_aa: CASSSTGELSYEQYF
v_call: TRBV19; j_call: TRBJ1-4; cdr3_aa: CASSRRTGGASGEKLFF
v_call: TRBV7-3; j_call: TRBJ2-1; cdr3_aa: CASSAIRGAIYNEQFF
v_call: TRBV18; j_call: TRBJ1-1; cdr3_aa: CASSLGTGSEAFF
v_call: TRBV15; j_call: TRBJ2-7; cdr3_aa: CATSRDSPTGSYEQYF
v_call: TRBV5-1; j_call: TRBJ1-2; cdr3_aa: CASSLLSTVGSGYTF
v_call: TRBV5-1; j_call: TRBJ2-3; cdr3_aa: CASSLGLAREDMYF
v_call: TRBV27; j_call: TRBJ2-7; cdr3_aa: CASSPSGRAVYEQYF
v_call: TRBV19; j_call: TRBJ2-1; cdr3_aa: CASSIAWRGSSYNEQFF
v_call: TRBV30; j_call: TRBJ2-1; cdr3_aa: CAWMGATSGSRHKQFF
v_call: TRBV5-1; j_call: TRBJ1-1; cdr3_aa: CASTPTTGGNTEAFF
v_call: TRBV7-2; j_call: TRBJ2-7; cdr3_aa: CASSFTGSYEQYF
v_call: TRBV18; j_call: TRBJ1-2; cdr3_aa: CASSPPAVGLYGYTF